The rows below give T cell receptor beta chains drawn from one sample of a study of T cell changes during pregnancy in multiple sclerosis. Assay used: immunoSEQ multiplex PCR; TCRdb lists only in-frame clones, some missing. The table shows 70,000 to 95,000 clones, with 93% occurring only once. The sample was peripheral blood, taken in the second trimester of pregnancy. Receptors were obtained from a female donor with multiple sclerosis, enrolled in a pregnancy study. Both conserved end residues are part of each CDR3. A D gene is named only where the DNA matches it firmly. A clone size is listed for some rows: how often the clone was seen (once, few, many), or a class if it is expanded.

j_gene	v_gene	d_gene	abundance	CDR3nt	CDR3aa
TRBJ2-3	TRBV29-1	TRBD1	.	TGCAGCGGCCACGACAGGGCGGTCACAGATACGCAGTATTTT	CSGHDRAVTDTQYF
TRBJ2-5	TRBV14	.	.	TGTGCCAGCAGCCAAGTCCAACCGGGACTCATAGGGGAGACCCAGTACTTC	CASSQVQPGLIGETQYF
TRBJ2-2	TRBV5-1	.	.	TGCGCCAGCAGCATTACTGGAGCCTCGAACACCGGGGAGCTGTTTTTT	CASSITGASNTGELFF
TRBJ1-3	TRBV4-1	.	.	TGCGCCAGCAGCCAAGTTATGGCGGCGACGGGGAGGACCATATATTTT	CASSQVMAATGRTIYF
TRBJ2-2	TRBV7-9	.	.	TGTGCCAGCAGCCAATGGACGGGGAGAGACACCGGGGAGCTGTTTTTT	CASSQWTGRDTGELFF
TRBJ1-6	TRBV6-4	TRBD1	.	TGTGCCAGAAGGGGACAGGAGCATTCACCCCTCCACTTT	CARRGQEHSPLHF
TRBJ1-2	TRBV6-1	.	.	TGTGCCAGCAGCACCACAGGAGACTATGGCTACACCTTC	CASSTTGDYGYTF
TRBJ1-4	TRBV9	.	.	TGTGCCAGCAGCAGGGGGGGTACGGATGAAAAACTGTTTTTT	CASSRGGTDEKLFF
TRBJ1-1	TRBV13	TRBD1	.	TGTGCCAGCAGCACTGGACAGGGACTCATGAACACTGAAGCTTTCTTT	CASSTGQGLMNTEAFF
TRBJ2-3	TRBV4-1	.	.	TGCGCCAGCAGCCAAGTCAATACCCTCGCGGATACGCAGTATTTT	CASSQVNTLADTQYF
TRBJ1-1	TRBV4-1	.	.	TGCGCCAGCAAACTCTTGGGGGGAAAAGCTTTCTTT	CASKLLGGKAFF
TRBJ1-2	TRBV11-2	.	.	TGTGCCAGCAGCGCCCGGCGAGCAGGACAGCCGGCGAACTATGGCTACACCTTC	CASSARRAGQPANYGYTF
TRBJ2-7	TRBV7-9	.	.	TGTGCCAGTTCGGGGGCCTACGAGCAGTACTTC	CASSGAYEQYF
TRBJ2-2	TRBV19	TRBD2	.	TGTGCCAGTAGCTCCTTAACTAGCGGGAGGACCGGGGAGCTGTTTTTT	CASSSLTSGRTGELFF
TRBJ1-1	TRBV7-2	TRBD1	.	TGTGCCAGCAGCTACAGGGGGAAAGCCGAAGCTTTCTTT	CASSYRGKAEAFF
TRBJ2-5	TRBV7-6	TRBD1	once	TGTGCCAGCACCTTAGGGGGCGGAGAGACCCAGTACTTC	CASTLGGGETQYF
TRBJ1-1	TRBV21-1	.	once	TGTGCCAGCAGCAAAGTTCTCAACACTGAAGCTTTCTTT	CASSKVLNTEAFF
TRBJ2-2	TRBV6-1	.	.	TGTGCCAGCAGTAACGCAGGGGACACCGGGGAGCTGTTTTTT	CASSNAGDTGELFF
TRBJ2-5	TRBV14	TRBD1	.	TGTGCCAGCAGCCAAGACGGGACAGACGAAGAGACCCAGTACTTC	CASSQDGTDEETQYF